This TCR beta chain is drawn from a study of CD8+CD57+ T cells in acquired aplastic anemia. The use of genomic DNA as template underpinned the TCR beta VDJ and CDR3 profiling. Each CDR3 protein is one row after TCRdb ran MiXCR on the reads. Here the sample spans 68,000 or so distinct CDR3 sequences, roughly 50% being singletons. This clonotype has only a few counts. Trimming took 4 bases from V and 7 from J; bases not matched to a gene: 10. Germline V gives CDR1 SNHLY, CDR2 FYNNEI. The CDR3 covers 16 residues. The sequencing sample was made of sorted CD4+, CD8+, or CD8+CD57+ T cells (not recorded which) from PBMCs. The chain is built from TRBV2 and TRBJ2-1; TRBD2 aligns across 10 bases. This receptor was identified in a human donor in good health, serving as a control. The CDR3 spells CASSALPSGSKNEQFF. CDR3 DNA sequence: TGTGCCAGCAGTGCCCTACCTAGCGGGAGTAAAAATGAGCAGTTCTTC.